This section outlines one TCR beta chain sequence together with its context. Its antigen is as yet unknown. This entry comes from a study of cytomegalovirus exposure and HLA in healthy donors. About the research overall: In an early release, HLA-typed donors contributed 90 million or so unique TCR sequences.

The study ran its PCR with 60 Vbeta and 13 Jbeta primers. Libraries were prepared by immunoSEQ multiplex PCR; TCRdb keeps only in-frame clonotypes and omits some of them. The profile shows about 140,000 clones, about 80% of them singletons. V was clipped by 5 bases and J by 8 bases; unmatched bases: 4. The CDR3 loop spans 15 amino acids. Germline CDR1 is LNHDA and CDR2 is SQIVND (reference sequence). Broader study findings: It was 150 or so TCR beta chains that were listed as cytomegalovirus-associated. Accounts indicate the classifier identified cytomegalovirus status with strong specificity and sensitivity. The study had only CMV serostatus as immune exposure information.

The source material was PBMCs. This TCR came from a man aged 35-49 years in good health and CMV-seronegative. The chain joins TRBV19 to TRBJ1-6; 12 bases agree with TRBD1. DNA for the CDR3: TGTGCCAGTAGTCCGGGACAGGGGGCTGATTCACCCCTCCACTTT. Translation: CASSPGQGADSPLHF. Looking up the rest from reference TRBV19 and TRBJ1-6 gives the full variable domain: DGGITQSPKYLFRKEGQNVTLSCEQNLNHDAMYWYRQDPGQGLRLIYYSQIVNDFQKGDIAEGYSVSREKKESFPLTVTSAQKNPTAFYLCASSPGQGADSPLHFGNGTRLTVT.